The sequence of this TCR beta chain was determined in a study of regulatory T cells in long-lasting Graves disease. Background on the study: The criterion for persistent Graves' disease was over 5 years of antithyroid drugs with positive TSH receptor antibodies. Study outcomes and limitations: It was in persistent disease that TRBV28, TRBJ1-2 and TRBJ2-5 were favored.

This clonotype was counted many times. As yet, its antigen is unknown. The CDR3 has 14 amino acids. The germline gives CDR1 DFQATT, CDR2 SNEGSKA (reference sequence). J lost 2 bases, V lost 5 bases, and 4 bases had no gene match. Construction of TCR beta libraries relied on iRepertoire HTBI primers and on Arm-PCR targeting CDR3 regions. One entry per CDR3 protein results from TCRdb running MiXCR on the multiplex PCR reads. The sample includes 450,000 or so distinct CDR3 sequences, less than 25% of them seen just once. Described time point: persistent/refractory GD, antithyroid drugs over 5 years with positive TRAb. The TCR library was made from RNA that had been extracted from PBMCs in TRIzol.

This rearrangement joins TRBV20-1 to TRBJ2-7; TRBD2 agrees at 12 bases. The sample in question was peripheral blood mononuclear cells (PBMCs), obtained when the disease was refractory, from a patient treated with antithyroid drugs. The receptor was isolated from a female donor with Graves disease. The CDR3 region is CSALRTSGTYEQYF. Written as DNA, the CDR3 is TGCAGTGCTCTAAGGACTAGCGGGACCTACGAGCAGTACTTC.